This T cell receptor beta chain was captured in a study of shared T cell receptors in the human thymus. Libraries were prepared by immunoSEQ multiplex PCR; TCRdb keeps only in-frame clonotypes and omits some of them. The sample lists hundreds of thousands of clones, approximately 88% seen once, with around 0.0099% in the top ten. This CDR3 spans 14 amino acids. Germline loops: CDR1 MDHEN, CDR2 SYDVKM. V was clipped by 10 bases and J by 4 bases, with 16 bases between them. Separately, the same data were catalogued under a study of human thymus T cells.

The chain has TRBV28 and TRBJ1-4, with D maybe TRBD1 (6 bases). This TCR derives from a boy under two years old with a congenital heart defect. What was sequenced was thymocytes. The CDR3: CATFSGESNEKLFF. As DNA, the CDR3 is TGTGCCACTTTTTCAGGGGAGAGTAATGAAAAACTGTTTTTT.